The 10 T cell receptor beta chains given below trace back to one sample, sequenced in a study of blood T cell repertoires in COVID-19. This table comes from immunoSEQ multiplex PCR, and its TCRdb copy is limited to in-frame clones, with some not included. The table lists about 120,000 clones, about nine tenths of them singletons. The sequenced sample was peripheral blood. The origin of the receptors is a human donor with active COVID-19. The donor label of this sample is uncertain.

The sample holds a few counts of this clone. CDR3 region: CASSPLSTGAGGEQYF. CDR3 nucleotides: TGTGCCAGTAGTCCCCTTTCAACTGGCGCAGGTGGCGAGCAGTACTTC. The chain uses TRBV19 and TRBJ2-7, with D uncertain. Trimming cost V 5 bases and J 6 bases, with 23 bases left between them. CDR3 length: 16 residues. Germline-derived CDR1 and CDR2 are LNHDA and SQIVND (reference sequence).

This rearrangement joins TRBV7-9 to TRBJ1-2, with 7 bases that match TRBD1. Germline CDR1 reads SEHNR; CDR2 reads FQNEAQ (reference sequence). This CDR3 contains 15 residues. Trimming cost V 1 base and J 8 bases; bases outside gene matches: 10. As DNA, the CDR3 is TGTGCCAGCAGCTTAGGTCTGGGCGACAGGGTCGGCTACACCTTC. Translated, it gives CASSLGLGDRVGYTF.

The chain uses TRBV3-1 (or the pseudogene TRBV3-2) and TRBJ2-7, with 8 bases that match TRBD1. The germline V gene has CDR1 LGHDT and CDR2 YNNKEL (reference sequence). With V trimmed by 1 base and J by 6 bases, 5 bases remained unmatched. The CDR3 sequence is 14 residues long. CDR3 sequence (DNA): TGTGCCAGCAGCCAAGGATGGACAGGGACCGAGCAGTACTTC. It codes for CASSQGWTGTEQYF.

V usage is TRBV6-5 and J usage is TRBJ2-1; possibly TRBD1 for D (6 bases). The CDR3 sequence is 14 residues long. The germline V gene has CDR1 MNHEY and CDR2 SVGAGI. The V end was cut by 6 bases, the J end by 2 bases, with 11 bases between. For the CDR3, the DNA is TGTGCCAGCAGGGACAGTTTGGCCTACAATGAGCAGTTCTTC. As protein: CASRDSLAYNEQFF.

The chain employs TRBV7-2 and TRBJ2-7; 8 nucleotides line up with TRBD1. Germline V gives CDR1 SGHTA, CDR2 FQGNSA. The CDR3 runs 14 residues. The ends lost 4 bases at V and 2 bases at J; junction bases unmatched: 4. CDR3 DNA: TGTGCCAGCAGCTCTTGGACAGGGCCCTACGAGCAGTACTTC. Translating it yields CASSSWTGPYEQYF.

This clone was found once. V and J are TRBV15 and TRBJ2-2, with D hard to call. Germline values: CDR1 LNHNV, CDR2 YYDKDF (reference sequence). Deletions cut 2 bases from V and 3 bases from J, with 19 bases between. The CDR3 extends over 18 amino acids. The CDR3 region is CATSRNRRSWLDTGELFF. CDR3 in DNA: TGTGCCACCAGCAGAAATCGCCGCTCCTGGCTGGACACCGGGGAGCTGTTTTTT.

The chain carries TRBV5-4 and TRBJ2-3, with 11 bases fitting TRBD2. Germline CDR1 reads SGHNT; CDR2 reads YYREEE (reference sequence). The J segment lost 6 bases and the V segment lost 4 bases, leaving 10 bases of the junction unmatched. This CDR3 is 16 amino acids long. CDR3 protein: CASSQISGGAGDTQYF. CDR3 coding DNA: TGTGCCAGCAGCCAAATTAGCGGGGGGGCAGGGGATACGCAGTATTTT.

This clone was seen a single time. This CDR3 is CASRTGERAGANVLTF. The CDR3 DNA reads TGTGCCAGTAGAACAGGGGAACGGGCTGGGGCCAACGTCCTGACTTTC. The chain uses TRBV19 and TRBJ2-6, with 7 positions matching TRBD1. This CDR3 comprises 16 residues. The V and J ends lost 6 bases and 2 bases, in that order; junction bases with no gene match: 7. Per the germline V gene, CDR1 is LNHDA and CDR2 is SQIVND (reference sequence).

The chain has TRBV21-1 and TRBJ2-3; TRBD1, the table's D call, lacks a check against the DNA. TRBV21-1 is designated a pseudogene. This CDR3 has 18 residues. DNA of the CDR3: TGTGCCAGCAGCACCTCTTTGGACATCGGATGGTATAGGGATACGCAGTATTTT. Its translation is CASSTSLDIGWYRDTQYF.

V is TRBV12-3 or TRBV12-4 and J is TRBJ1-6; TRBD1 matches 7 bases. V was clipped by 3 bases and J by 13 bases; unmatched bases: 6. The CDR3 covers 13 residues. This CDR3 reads CASSLGQGVPLHF. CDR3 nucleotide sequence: TGTGCCAGCAGTTTGGGGCAGGGGGTTCCCCTCCACTTT.